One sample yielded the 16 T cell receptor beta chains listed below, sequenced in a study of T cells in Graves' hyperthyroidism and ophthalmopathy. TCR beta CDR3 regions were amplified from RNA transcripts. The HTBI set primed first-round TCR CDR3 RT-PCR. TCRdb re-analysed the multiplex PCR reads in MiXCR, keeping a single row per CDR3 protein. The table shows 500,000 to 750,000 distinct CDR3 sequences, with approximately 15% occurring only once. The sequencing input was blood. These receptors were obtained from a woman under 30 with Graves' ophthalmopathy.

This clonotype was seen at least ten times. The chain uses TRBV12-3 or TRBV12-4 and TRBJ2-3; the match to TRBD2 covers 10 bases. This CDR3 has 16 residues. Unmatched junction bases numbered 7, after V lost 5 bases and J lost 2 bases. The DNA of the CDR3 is TGTGCCAGCAGTCGCCGGACTAGCGGTTACACAGATACGCAGTATTTT. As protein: CASSRRTSGYTDTQYF.

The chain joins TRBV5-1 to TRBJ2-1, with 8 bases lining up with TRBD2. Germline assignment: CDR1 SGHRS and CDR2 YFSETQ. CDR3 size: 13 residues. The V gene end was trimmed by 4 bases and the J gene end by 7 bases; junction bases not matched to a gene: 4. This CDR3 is CASSLQRENEQFF. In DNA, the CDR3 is TGCGCCAGCAGCCTTCAGCGGGAGAATGAGCAGTTCTTC.

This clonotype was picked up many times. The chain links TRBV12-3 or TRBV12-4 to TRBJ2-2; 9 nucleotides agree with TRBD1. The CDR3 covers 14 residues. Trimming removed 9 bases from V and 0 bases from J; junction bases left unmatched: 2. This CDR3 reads CASWDRANTGELFF. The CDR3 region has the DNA TGTGCCAGTTGGGACAGGGCGAACACCGGGGAGCTGTTTTTT.

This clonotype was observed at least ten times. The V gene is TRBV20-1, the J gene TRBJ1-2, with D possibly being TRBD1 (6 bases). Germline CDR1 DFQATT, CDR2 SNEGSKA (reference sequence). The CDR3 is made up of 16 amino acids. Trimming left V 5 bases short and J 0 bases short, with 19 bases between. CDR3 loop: CSAETERQVANYGYTF. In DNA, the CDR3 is TGCAGTGCTGAAACGGAAAGACAGGTTGCTAACTATGGCTACACCTTC.

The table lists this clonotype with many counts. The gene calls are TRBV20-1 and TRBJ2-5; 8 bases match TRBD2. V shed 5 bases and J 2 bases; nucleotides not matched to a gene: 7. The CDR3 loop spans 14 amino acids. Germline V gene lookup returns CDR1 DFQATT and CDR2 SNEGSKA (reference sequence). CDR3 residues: CSAPRAGVQETQYF. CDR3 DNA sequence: TGCAGTGCTCCCCGAGCGGGAGTACAAGAGACCCAGTACTTC.

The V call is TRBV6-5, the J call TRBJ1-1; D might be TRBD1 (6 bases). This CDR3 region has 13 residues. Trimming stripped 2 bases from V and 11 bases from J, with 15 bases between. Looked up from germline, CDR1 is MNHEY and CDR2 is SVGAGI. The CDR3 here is CASSYRSGAWAFF. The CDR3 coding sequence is TGTGCCAGCAGTTACAGGTCGGGGGCCTGGGCTTTCTTT.

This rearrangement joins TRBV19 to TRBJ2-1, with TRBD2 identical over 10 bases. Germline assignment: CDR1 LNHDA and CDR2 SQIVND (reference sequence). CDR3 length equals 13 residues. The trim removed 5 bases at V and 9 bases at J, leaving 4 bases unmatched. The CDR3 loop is CASSLTSGTEQFF. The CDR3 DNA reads TGTGCCAGTAGTCTCACTAGCGGGACTGAGCAGTTCTTC.

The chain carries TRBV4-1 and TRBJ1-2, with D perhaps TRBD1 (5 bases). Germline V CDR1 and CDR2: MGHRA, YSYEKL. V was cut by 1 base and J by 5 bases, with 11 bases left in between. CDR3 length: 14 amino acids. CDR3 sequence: CASSQVPREYGYTF. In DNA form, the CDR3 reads TGCGCCAGCAGCCAAGTGCCCAGGGAATATGGCTACACCTTC.

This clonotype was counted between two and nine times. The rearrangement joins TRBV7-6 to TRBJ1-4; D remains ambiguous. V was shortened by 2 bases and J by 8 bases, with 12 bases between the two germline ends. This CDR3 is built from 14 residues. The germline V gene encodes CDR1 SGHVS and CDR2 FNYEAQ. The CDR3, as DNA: TGTGCCAGCAGCTTATTGGCCAGAGGCGAAAAACTGTTTTTT. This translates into CASSLLARGEKLFF.

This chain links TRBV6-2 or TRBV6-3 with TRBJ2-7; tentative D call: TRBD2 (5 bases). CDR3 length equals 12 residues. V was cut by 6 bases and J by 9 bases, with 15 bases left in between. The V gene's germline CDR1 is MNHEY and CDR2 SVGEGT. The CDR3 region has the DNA TGTGCCAGCAGCCCGGCCGTCGCGGGGCAGTACTTC. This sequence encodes CASSPAVAGQYF.

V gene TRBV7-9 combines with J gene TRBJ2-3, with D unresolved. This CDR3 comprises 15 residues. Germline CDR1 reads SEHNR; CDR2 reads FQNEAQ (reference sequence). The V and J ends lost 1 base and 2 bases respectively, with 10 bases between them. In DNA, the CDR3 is TGTGCCAGCAGCTTAGGCAGGCCCGCCACAGATACGCAGTATTTT. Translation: CASSLGRPATDTQYF.

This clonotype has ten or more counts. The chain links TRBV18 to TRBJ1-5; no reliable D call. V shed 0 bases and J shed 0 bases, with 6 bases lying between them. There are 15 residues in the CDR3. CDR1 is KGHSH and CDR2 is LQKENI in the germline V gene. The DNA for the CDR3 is TGTGCCAGCTCACCACCGGGTTATAGCAATCAGCCCCAGCATTTT. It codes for CASSPPGYSNQPQHF.

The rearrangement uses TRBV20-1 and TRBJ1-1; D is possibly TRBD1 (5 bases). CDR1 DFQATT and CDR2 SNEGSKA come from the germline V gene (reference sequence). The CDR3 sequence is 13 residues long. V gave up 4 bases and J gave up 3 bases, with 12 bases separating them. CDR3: CSATLGGDTEAFF. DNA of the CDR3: TGCAGTGCTACCCTGGGGGGGGACACTGAAGCTTTCTTT.

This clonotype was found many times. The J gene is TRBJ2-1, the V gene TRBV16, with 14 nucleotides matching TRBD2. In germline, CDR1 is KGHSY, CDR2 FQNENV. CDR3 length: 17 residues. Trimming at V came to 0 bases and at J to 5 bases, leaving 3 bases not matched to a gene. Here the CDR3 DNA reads TGTGCCAGCAGCCAATCTCGACTAGCGGGAGGGAACAATGAGCAGTTCTTC. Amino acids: CASSQSRLAGGNNEQFF.

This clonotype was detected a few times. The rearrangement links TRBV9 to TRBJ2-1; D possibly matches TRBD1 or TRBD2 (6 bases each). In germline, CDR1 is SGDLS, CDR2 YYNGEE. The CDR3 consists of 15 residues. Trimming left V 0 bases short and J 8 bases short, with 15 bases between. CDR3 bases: TGTGCCAGCAGCGTAGGGGGGGCTAGTACGGATGAGCAGTTCTTC. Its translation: CASSVGGASTDEQFF.

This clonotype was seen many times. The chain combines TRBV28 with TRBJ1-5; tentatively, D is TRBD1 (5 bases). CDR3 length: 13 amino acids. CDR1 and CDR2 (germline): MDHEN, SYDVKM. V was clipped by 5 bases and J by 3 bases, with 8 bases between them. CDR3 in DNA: TGTGCCAGCAGTCGACAGCACAATCAGCCCCAGCATTTT. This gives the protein CASSRQHNQPQHF.